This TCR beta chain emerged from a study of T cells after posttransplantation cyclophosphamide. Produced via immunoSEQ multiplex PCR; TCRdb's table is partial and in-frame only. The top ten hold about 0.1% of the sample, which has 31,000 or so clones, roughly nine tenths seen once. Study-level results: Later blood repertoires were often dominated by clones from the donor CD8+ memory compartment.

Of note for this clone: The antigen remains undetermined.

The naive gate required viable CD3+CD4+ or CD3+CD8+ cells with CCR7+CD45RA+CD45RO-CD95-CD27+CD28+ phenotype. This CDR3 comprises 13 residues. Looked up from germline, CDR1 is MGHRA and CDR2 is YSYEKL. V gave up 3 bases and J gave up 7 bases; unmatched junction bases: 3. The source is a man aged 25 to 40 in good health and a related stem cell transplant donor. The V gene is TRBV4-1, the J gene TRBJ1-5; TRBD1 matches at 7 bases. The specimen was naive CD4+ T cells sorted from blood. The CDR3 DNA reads TGCGCCAGCAGCCATGTAGGGGGCCAGCCCCAGCATTTT. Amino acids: CASSHVGGQPQHF.